The 26 T cell receptor beta chains listed next were all sequenced from one sample in a study of shared clonotypes between healthy human individuals. Assay used: immunoSEQ multiplex PCR; TCRdb lists only in-frame clones, some missing. The sample carries about 550,000 clones, 95% recorded once. The naive CD8 fraction comprised CD45RO-negative cells positively selected for CCR7 and excluded terminally differentiated effector memory CD45RA+ cells. Source material: naive CD8+ T cells sorted from blood. The receptor source for this set is a woman between 25 and 40 years old in good health.

In nucleotides, the CDR3 is TGTGCCAGCAGTCCCGCTGGGCAGCCCCAGCATTTT. The encoded protein is CASSPAGQPQHF. This chain joins TRBV6-4 and TRBJ1-5; no clear D. The CDR3 covers 12 residues. From germline, CDR1 is MRHNA and CDR2 SNTAGT. V was shortened by 5 bases and J by 7 bases, with 9 bases between the two germline ends.

A remark on this clone: This CDR3 is also generated by other DNA sequences in the sample. This chain connects TRBV11-1 to TRBJ2-7; tentatively, D is TRBD2 (5 bases). The CDR3 totals 13 residues. V gave up 3 bases and J gave up 0 bases, with 6 bases separating them. Per germline, CDR1 SGHAT and CDR2 FQDESV (reference sequence). The DNA for the CDR3 is TGTGCCAGCAGCTTGGGGAGCTCCTACGAGCAGTACTTC. It encodes CASSLGSSYEQYF.

The chain has TRBV27 and TRBJ2-1; either TRBD1 or TRBD2 may fit D (5 bases each). The V end was cut by 4 bases, the J end by 0 bases, with 16 bases between. Germline-derived CDR1 and CDR2 are MNHEY and SMNVEV (reference sequence). This CDR3 has 17 amino acids. This chain's CDR3 is CASSSPSLGPSYNEQFF. CDR3 DNA sequence: TGTGCCAGCAGTTCACCATCTCTGGGACCCTCCTACAATGAGCAGTTCTTC.

This chain links TRBV27 with TRBJ2-1, with D possibly being TRBD1 (5 bases). The CDR3 sequence is 14 residues long. V was clipped by 4 bases and J by 4 bases, with 11 bases between them. Per germline, CDR1 MNHEY and CDR2 SMNVEV (reference sequence). The CDR3 region has the DNA TGTGCCAGCAGTTCAAAACAGGTTTACAATGAGCAGTTCTTC. Translating it yields CASSSKQVYNEQFF.

The chain combines TRBV19 with TRBJ1-2; TRBD1 is a possible D gene (6 bases). V lost 3 bases to trimming and J lost 2 bases, with 10 bases between them. The CDR3 is 14 amino acids. Germline values: CDR1 LNHDA, CDR2 SQIVND (reference sequence). In nucleotides, the CDR3 is TGTGCCAGTAGTATCGCTGGACAGAACTATGGCTACACCTTC. Protein sequence: CASSIAGQNYGYTF.

The chain links TRBV9 to TRBJ2-7; 12 nucleotides align to TRBD2. CDR1 and CDR2 (germline): SGDLS, YYNGEE. The CDR3 is 15 residues long. Unmatched junction bases numbered 9, after V lost 4 bases and J lost 7 bases. The CDR3 sequence is CASSPSSGRAWEQYF. The CDR3, as DNA: TGTGCCAGCAGCCCGTCTAGCGGGAGGGCCTGGGAGCAGTACTTC.

This sequence joins TRBV19 and TRBJ2-3, with 7 nucleotides matching TRBD2. The CDR3 totals 15 residues. Trimming took 10 bases from V and 0 from J; bases not matched to a gene: 10. Germline loops: CDR1 LNHDA, CDR2 SQIVND (reference sequence). Here the CDR3 DNA reads TGTGCCACCGCTGCGGGAGTAATAAGCACAGATACGCAGTATTTT. Encoded protein: CATAAGVISTDTQYF.

Here the CDR3 reads CASSLNVWTQAYEQYF. CDR3 DNA sequence: TGCGCCAGCAGCCTCAATGTGTGGACTCAGGCCTACGAGCAGTACTTC. This rearrangement joins TRBV4-1 to TRBJ2-7; tentative D call: TRBD2 (5 bases). The germline gives CDR1 MGHRA, CDR2 YSYEKL. Trimming left V 4 bases short and J 2 bases short, with 18 bases between. This CDR3 has 16 amino acids.

The genes are TRBV10-1 and TRBJ2-3, with D unresolved. Per the germline V gene, CDR1 is WNHNN and CDR2 is SYGVQD (reference sequence). V lost 2 bases to trimming and J lost 3 bases, with 9 bases between them. This CDR3 comprises 14 residues. This CDR3 reads CASSEAVRTDTQYF. The DNA for the CDR3 is TGCGCCAGCAGTGAGGCGGTCAGAACAGATACGCAGTATTTT.

The chain couples TRBV29-1 to TRBJ2-2, with no clear D. Germline values: CDR1 SQVTM, CDR2 ANQGSEA. V was pared by 4 bases and J by 2 bases, with 5 bases between. The length of the CDR3 is 12 residues. CDR3 sequence: CSVANNTGELFF. The DNA for the CDR3 is TGCAGCGTTGCCAACAACACCGGGGAGCTGTTTTTT.

This clone has a single count. J is TRBJ1-3 and V is TRBV4-1, with D possibly matching TRBD1 (5 bases). The germline CDR1 and CDR2 sequences are MGHRA and YSYEKL. Deletions cut 0 bases from V and 7 bases from J, with 16 bases between. CDR3 length: 16 amino acids. This CDR3 reads CASSQDLGGEWNTIYF. The CDR3 nucleotides are TGCGCCAGCAGCCAAGATCTCGGGGGAGAATGGAACACCATATATTTT.

The J gene is TRBJ2-7, the V gene TRBV27; a weak D match, TRBD2 (5 bases). The CDR3 contains 15 residues. Per germline, CDR1 MNHEY and CDR2 SMNVEV (reference sequence). Trimming cost V 1 base and J 7 bases, with 17 bases left between them. The CDR3 spells CASSLYSALPGEQYF. In DNA form, the CDR3 reads TGTGCCAGCAGTTTATACTCGGCCTTGCCGGGAGAGCAGTACTTC.

On this clone: In the same sample, other DNA sequences code for this CDR3. In DNA, the CDR3 is TGTGCCAGCAGTGAAACCCCGCGGGGCACTGAAGCTTTCTTT. Translating it yields CASSETPRGTEAFF. This chain connects TRBV2 to TRBJ1-1; D remains unclear. Deletions cut 2 bases from V and 4 bases from J, with 11 bases between. This CDR3 comprises 14 residues. The germline CDR1 and CDR2 sequences are SNHLY and FYNNEI.

The chain employs TRBV7-2 and TRBJ2-1, with 7 bases lining up with TRBD1. Germline V lookup: CDR1 SGHTA, CDR2 FQGNSA. V was clipped by 5 bases and J by 0 bases; unmatched bases: 10. This CDR3 has 17 residues. CDR3 amino acids: CASSVGRGQYSYNEQFF. The CDR3, as DNA: TGTGCCAGCAGCGTAGGTAGGGGACAGTACTCCTACAATGAGCAGTTCTTC.

V gene TRBV11-2 combines with J gene TRBJ1-2, with D perhaps matching TRBD1 (5 bases). Trimming pared 3 bases from V and 4 bases from J, leaving 12 bases between. CDR1 and CDR2 from the germline V gene are SGHAT and FQNNGV. CDR3 size: 14 residues. For the CDR3, the DNA is TGTGCCAGCAGCTTTGACGTCGGGGGCTATGGCTACACCTTC. Translated: CASSFDVGGYGYTF.

The chain employs TRBV5-1 and TRBJ2-1; the match to TRBD2 covers 11 bases. Unmatched junction bases numbered 11, after V lost 1 base and J lost 8 bases. Germline loops: CDR1 SGHRS, CDR2 YFSETQ. The CDR3 sequence is 17 residues long. The CDR3 nucleotides are TGCGCCAGCAGCTTGCGTCTAGCGGGAGGAGGGATCTATGAGCAGTTCTTC. Translation: CASSLRLAGGGIYEQFF.

The rearrangement links TRBV29-1 to TRBJ1-6; D perhaps matches TRBD1 (5 bases). This CDR3 has 16 amino acids. Per the germline V gene, CDR1 is SQVTM and CDR2 is ANQGSEA. V was trimmed by 7 bases and J by 2 bases, leaving 18 bases between them. The CDR3 DNA sequence: TGCAGCGCTATAGAAGGGACGGACCCCTATAATTCACCCCTCCACTTT. This gives the protein CSAIEGTDPYNSPLHF.

This chain links TRBV28 with TRBJ2-2; TRBD2 aligns across 12 bases. This CDR3 spans 19 amino acids. Trimming cost V 1 base and J 0 bases; bases outside gene matches: 6. Germline-derived CDR1 and CDR2 are MDHEN and SYDVKM. The CDR3 bases are TGTGCCAGCAGTTTATTCTTGACTAGCGGGAGAACGAACACCGGGGAGCTGTTTTTT. Translated, it gives CASSLFLTSGRTNTGELFF.

This sequence joins TRBV7-8 and TRBJ2-1, with D perhaps given as TRBD1 or TRBD2 (5 bases each). The CDR3 spans 13 residues. Germline V gene sequence: CDR1 SGHVS, CDR2 FQNEAQ. V was shortened by 3 bases and J by 8 bases, with 11 bases between the two germline ends. The CDR3 loop is CASSFFGTHEQFF. CDR3 bases: TGTGCCAGCAGCTTCTTCGGGACCCATGAGCAGTTCTTC.

V is TRBV27 and J is TRBJ2-6; TRBD1 aligns across 9 bases. The CDR3 is 18 amino acids. The germline V gene has CDR1 MNHEY and CDR2 SMNVEV (reference sequence). Trimming removed 5 bases from V and 3 bases from J; junction bases left unmatched: 11. CDR3 nucleotide sequence: TGTGCCAGCAGTCCACAACAGGGGGCGTTAATTGGGGCCAACGTCCTGACTTTC. It specifies CASSPQQGALIGANVLTF.

The chain is built from TRBV9 and TRBJ2-2; 9 positions agree with TRBD2. The CDR3 runs to 17 residues. V lost 3 bases and J lost 0; bases outside the gene matches: 6. Germline V gene lookup returns CDR1 SGDLS and CDR2 YYNGEE. CDR3 in DNA: TGTGCCAGCAGCGCCGGACTAGCGAGTCCGAACACCGGGGAGCTGTTTTTT. This gives the protein CASSAGLASPNTGELFF.

This clone was seen just once. V gene TRBV6-5 combines with J gene TRBJ2-3; 7 nucleotides line up with TRBD2. The CDR3 has 15 residues. Germline V gene data show CDR1 as MNHEY and CDR2 as SVGAGI. The trim removed 0 bases at V and 3 bases at J, leaving 3 bases unmatched. CDR3 sequence (DNA): TGTGCCAGCAGTTACTCGCCGGGAGGAACAGATACGCAGTATTTT. This codes for CASSYSPGGTDTQYF.

The chain links TRBV6-5 to TRBJ1-2; D ambiguous. CDR3 size: 15 residues. CDR1 and CDR2 from the germline V gene are MNHEY and SVGAGI. The V and J ends lost 6 bases and 5 bases respectively, with 19 bases between them. The CDR3 loop is CASSLGPGSLYGYTF. CDR3 nucleotide sequence: TGTGCCAGCAGCCTCGGCCCGGGCTCCCTATATGGCTACACCTTC.

This chain links TRBV15 with TRBJ1-5, with 12 bases aligning to TRBD1. CDR3 length: 16 residues. Losses at the gene ends were 8 bases for V and 5 bases for J; bases not matched to a gene: 10. Per germline, CDR1 LNHNV and CDR2 YYDKDF (reference sequence). The CDR3 DNA follows: TGTGCCACCGGAAGCCGGGACAGGGGGCTGGATCAGCCCCAGCATTTT. It encodes CATGSRDRGLDQPQHF.

The chain carries TRBV6-1 and TRBJ2-5; tentatively, D is TRBD1 (5 bases). The CDR3 is made up of 15 amino acids. The germline V gene has CDR1 MNHNS and CDR2 SASEGT. V was trimmed by 1 base and J by 0 bases, leaving 9 bases between them. The CDR3 sequence: CASSEEYRYQETQYF. DNA for the CDR3: TGTGCCAGCAGTGAAGAATACAGGTACCAAGAGACCCAGTACTTC.

This clone was recorded only once. This chain uses TRBV5-5 with TRBJ2-7; 9 bases fit TRBD2. In germline, CDR1 is SGHKS, CDR2 YYEKEE (reference sequence). This CDR3 has 14 amino acids. With 4 bases clipped from V and 1 base from J, the junction kept 3 bases outside the gene matches. The CDR3 DNA sequence: TGTGCCAGCAGCCTTCTAGCGGGGTCCTACGAGCAGTACTTC. As protein: CASSLLAGSYEQYF.